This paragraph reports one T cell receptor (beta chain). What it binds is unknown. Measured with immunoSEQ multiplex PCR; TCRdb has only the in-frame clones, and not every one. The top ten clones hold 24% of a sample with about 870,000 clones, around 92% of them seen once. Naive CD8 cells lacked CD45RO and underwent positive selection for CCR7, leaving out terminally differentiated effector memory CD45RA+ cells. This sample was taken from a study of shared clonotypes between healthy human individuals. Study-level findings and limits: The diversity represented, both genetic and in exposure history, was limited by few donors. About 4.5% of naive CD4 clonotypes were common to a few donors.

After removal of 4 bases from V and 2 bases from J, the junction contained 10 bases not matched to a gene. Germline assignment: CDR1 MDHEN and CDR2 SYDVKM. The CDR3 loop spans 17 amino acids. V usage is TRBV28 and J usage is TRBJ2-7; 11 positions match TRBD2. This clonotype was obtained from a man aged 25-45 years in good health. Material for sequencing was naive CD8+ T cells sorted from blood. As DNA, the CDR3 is TGTGCCAGCAGTTATCGACTAGCGGGGCCCTTACCCTACGAGCAGTACTTC. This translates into CASSYRLAGPLPYEQYF.